This T cell receptor beta chain is from a study of CD8+CD57+ T cells in acquired aplastic anemia. Background on the study: Sorted CD4+ and CD8+ cells yielded DNA averaging around 3 ug.

This CDR3 comprises 13 residues. V lost 4 bases to trimming and J lost 1 base, with 8 bases between them. Genomic DNA served as template for TCR beta VDJ and CDR3 profiling. In TCRdb, the reads were re-called with MiXCR into one record per CDR3 protein. In the table there are about 200,000 distinct CDR3 sequences, 50% to 70% of which are singletons. Flow cytometry had shown expanded CD8+CD57+ cells in the patients chosen for sequencing. V and J are TRBV12-3 or TRBV12-4 and TRBJ2-7; D is unclear. Specimen: sorted CD4+, CD8+, or CD8+CD57+ T cells (not recorded which) from PBMCs. The TCR was taken from a human donor with aplastic anemia. The DNA for the CDR3 is TGTGCCAGCAGTTACGCACAGTCCTACGAGCAGTACTTC. Translating gives CASSYAQSYEQYF.